This note documents a single T cell receptor (beta chain) sequence. This clone appeared a few times. Its antigen has not been determined. Base qualities were left out, and no much larger clone turns up one base away. Lesional scalp punch biopsies and peripheral blood were collected from alopecia areata patients. PBMCs were isolated by density centrifugation and stained for CD3, CD4 and CD8, and CD4+ and CD8+ T cells were sorted on a FACSAria. Alopecia areata patients who were not treated were recruited through a multicenter biomarker study. Blood CD8+ T cells from about five biomarker-study patients were further sorted into NKG2D-low and NKG2D-high fractions. The library was generated by the immunoSEQ multiplex PCR assay. To provide template for TCR sequencing, every sample had RNA extracted and reverse transcribed into cDNA. SuperScript III was used for first-strand cDNA synthesis, primed with a 2:1 mix of oligo-dT and random hexamers. Amplification bias was assessed with a synthetic immune receptor repertoire, and residual bias was removed computationally. Per the original workflow: After raw reads were preprocessed to remove errors, the CDR3 was defined following IMGT conventions as running from the conserved cysteine to phenylalanine. Clonality was computed by normalizing Shannon entropy by log2 of the number of productive unique TCRs and subtracting the result from 1. Whether scalp clones were CD4 or CD8 was inferred by matching scalp TCRbeta sequences against CD4 and CD8 repertoires sorted from blood. TCRdb took over this immuneACCESS table, retaining in-frame rearrangements with V and J assigned. Such tables are incomplete; in checked studies, under half of the missing clones stem from an unresolved V gene, and the remainder is unexplained. V, J and clone size are those of that table, while D and trimming were read from the DNA. The sample includes roughly 60,000 clones, with 44% observed a single time. Clones ranked in the top ten supply 45% to 60% of the sample.

These data originate in a study of CD8+ T cells in alopecia areata (dated by TCRdb to about 2018). Turning to the overall study: High-throughput TCRbeta sequencing was used to examine T cell clonal expansion in alopecia areata in both the C3H/HeJ mouse model and human patients. TCRbeta CDR3 regions were amplified by immunoSEQ multiplex PCR with 35 Vbeta forward and 13 Jbeta reverse primers. Human TCRbeta sequencing covered scalp tissue and sorted CD4+ and CD8+ peripheral blood T cells from patchy and totalis/universalis alopecia areata patients and healthy controls. The RNA source kit depended on sample type: the PAXgene miRNA kit for fixed scalp, the miRNeasy kit for PBMCs, and the RNeasy kit for mouse skin. Scalp clonality was compared across normal scalp (n=4), patchy alopecia areata scalp (n=8), and alopecia totalis/universalis scalp (n=8).

Via the germline V gene, CDR1 is SQVTM and CDR2 ANQGSEA. Reading from cysteine to phenylalanine, the CDR3 counts 13 amino acids. Only the CDR3 DNA is retained, 39 bases long and in frame from the first base. Germline trimming: 7 bases from V, 2 bases from J; junction bases outside gene matches: 4. The study at large found these results: Compared with normal scalp, lesional scalp, particularly in alopecia totalis/universalis, had higher clonality and more expanded CD8+ clones, which suggests antigenic drive. Scalp TCR repertoire analysis is complicated because resident alphabeta T cells in normal human skin are also sequenced, whereas mouse skin is dominated by gammadelta T cells. Compared with mice, TCR sequences shared between patients were less clear, possibly partly because of HLA diversity across the patient population.

Sequencing was carried out using NKG2D-low CD8+ T cells sorted from blood. Per the publication, the cell subset or site label means: sorted CD8+ NKG2D-low blood T cells. The chain employs TRBV29-1 and TRBJ2-2; 7 central bases correspond to TRBD1. The receptor comes from a human donor with alopecia areata. The sequenced DNA is TGCAGCGCCGGGACAGTAAACACCGGGGAGCTGTTTTTT. Translated, it reads CSAGTVNTGELFF.